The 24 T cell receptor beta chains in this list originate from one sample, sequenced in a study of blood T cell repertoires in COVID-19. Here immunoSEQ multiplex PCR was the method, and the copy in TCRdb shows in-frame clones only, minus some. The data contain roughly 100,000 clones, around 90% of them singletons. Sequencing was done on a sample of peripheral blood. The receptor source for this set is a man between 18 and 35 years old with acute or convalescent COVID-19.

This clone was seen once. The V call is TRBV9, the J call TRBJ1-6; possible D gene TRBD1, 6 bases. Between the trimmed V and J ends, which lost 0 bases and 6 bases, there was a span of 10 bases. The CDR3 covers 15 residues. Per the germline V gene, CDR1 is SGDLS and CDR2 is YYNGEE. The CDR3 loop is CASSVGSGVNSPLHF. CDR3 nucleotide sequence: TGTGCCAGCAGCGTAGGATCAGGGGTTAATTCACCCCTCCACTTT.

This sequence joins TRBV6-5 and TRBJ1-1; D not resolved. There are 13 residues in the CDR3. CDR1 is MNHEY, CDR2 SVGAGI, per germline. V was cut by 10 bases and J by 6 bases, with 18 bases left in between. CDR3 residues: CAIKITGVSEAFF. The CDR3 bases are TGTGCCATCAAAATCACCGGGGTCTCTGAAGCTTTCTTT.

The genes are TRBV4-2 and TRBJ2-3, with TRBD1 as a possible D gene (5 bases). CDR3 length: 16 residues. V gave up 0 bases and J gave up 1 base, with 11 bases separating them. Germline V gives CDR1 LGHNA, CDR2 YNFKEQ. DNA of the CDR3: TGTGCCAGCAGCCAAGACAGGGAACTTGGCACAGATACGCAGTATTTT. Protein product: CASSQDRELGTDTQYF.

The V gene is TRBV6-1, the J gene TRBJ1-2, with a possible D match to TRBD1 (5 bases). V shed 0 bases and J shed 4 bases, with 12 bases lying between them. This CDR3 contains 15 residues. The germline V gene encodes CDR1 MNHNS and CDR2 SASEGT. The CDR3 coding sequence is TGTGCCAGCAGTGAAGCGACCAGGGCCCTCTATGGCTACACCTTC. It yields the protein CASSEATRALYGYTF.

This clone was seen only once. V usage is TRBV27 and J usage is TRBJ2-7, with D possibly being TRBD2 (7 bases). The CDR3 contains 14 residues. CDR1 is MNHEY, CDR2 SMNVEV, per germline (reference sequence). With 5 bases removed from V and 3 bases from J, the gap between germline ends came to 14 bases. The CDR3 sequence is CASSGLGGSYEQYF. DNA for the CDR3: TGTGCCAGCAGTGGACTAGGGGGTAGCTACGAGCAGTACTTC.

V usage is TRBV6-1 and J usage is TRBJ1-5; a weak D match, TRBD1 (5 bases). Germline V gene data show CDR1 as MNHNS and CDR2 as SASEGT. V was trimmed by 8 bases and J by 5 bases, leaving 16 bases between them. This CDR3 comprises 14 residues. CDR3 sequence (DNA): TGTGCCAGCTCCCAGGGAATGGTCGATCAGCCCCAGCATTTT. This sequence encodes CASSQGMVDQPQHF.

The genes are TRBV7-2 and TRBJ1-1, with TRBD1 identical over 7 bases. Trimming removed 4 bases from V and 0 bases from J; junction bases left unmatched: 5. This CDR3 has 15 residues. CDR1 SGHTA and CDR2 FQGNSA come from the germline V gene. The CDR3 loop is CASSSQGQMNTEAFF. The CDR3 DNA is TGTGCCAGCAGCTCACAGGGACAGATGAACACTGAAGCTTTCTTT.

The DNA for the CDR3 is TGTGCCAGCGGACTAGGGTCCTACGAGCAGTACTTC. Residues: CASGLGSYEQYF. The rearrangement uses TRBV6-5 and TRBJ2-7; TRBD2 matches at 7 bases. CDR1 and CDR2 from the germline V gene are MNHEY and SVGAGI. The length of the CDR3 is 12 residues. Trimming took 8 bases from V and 1 from J; bases not matched to a gene: 2.

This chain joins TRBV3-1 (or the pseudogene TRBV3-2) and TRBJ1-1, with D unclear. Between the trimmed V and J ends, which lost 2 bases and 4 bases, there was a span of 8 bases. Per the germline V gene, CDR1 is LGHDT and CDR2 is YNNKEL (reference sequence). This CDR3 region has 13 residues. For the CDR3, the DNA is TGTGCCAGCAGCCAATTAACGGGCACTGAAGCTTTCTTT. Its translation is CASSQLTGTEAFF.

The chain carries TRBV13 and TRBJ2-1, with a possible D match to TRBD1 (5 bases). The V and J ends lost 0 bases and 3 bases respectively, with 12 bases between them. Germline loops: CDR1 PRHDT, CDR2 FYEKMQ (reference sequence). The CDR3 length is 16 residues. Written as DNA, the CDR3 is TGTGCCAGCAGCTTAGGGGGGCCTAACCTCTACAATGAGCAGTTCTTC. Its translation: CASSLGGPNLYNEQFF.

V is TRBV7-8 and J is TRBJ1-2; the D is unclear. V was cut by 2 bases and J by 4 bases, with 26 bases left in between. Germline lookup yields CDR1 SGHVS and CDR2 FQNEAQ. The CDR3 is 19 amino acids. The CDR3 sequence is CASSLKARQTLEIPYGYTF. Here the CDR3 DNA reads TGTGCCAGCAGCTTAAAGGCTAGGCAGACGCTAGAAATCCCCTATGGCTACACCTTC.

The DNA of the CDR3 is TGTGCCAGCAGTAGCGGGTACTCTCAAGAGACCCAGTACTTC. It codes for CASSSGYSQETQYF. The chain links TRBV27 to TRBJ2-5, with D possibly TRBD2 on 6 matching bases. The V gene's germline CDR1 is MNHEY and CDR2 SMNVEV (reference sequence). The V and J ends lost 5 bases and 2 bases respectively, with 12 bases between them. This CDR3 has 14 amino acids.

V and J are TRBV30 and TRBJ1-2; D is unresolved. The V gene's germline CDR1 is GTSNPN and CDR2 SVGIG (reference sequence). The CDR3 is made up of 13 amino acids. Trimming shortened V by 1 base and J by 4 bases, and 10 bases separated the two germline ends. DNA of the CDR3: TGTGCCTGGAGTGATATAAACAGCTATGGCTACACCTTC. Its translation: CAWSDINSYGYTF.

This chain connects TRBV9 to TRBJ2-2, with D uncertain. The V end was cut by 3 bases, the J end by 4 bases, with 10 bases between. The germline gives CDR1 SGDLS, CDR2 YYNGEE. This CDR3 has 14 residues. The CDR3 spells CASSDLRVTGELFF. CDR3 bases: TGTGCCAGCAGCGATCTACGGGTCACCGGGGAGCTGTTTTTT.

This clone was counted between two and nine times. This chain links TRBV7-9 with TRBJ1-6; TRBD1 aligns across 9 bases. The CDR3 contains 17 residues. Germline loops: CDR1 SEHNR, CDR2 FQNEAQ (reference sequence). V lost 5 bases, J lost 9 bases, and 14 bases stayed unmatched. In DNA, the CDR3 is TGTGCCAGCAGCGCAAGTCCCGGGACAGGGAGGGGTTCACCCCTCCACTTT. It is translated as CASSASPGTGRGSPLHF.

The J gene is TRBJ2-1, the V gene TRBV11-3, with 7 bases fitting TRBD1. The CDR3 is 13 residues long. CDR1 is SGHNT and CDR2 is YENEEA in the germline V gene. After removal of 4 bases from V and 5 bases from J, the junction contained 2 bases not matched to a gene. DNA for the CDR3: TGTGCCAGCAGCTCCACAGGGGACAATGAGCAGTTCTTC. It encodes CASSSTGDNEQFF.

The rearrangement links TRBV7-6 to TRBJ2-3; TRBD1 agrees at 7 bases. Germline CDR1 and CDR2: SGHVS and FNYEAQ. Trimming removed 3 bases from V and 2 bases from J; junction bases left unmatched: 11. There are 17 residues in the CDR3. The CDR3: CASSLVVPGQLTDTQYF. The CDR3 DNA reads TGTGCCAGCAGCTTGGTTGTCCCGGGACAGCTCACAGATACGCAGTATTTT.

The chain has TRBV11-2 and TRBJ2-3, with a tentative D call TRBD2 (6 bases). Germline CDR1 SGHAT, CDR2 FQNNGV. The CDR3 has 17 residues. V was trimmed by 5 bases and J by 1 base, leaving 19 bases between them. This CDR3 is CASSLQDYPLGTDTQYF. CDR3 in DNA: TGTGCCAGCAGCCTCCAGGACTACCCGTTAGGCACAGATACGCAGTATTTT.

The CDR3 protein is CASSLGQGISGANVLTF. CDR3 in DNA: TGTGCCAGCAGCCTAGGGCAGGGGATTTCCGGGGCCAACGTCCTGACTTTC. V is TRBV11-3 and J is TRBJ2-6, with a weak D call TRBD1 (6 bases). The CDR3 runs to 17 residues. V was shortened by 5 bases and J by 4 bases, with 18 bases between the two germline ends. Germline V gene sequence: CDR1 SGHNT, CDR2 YENEEA.

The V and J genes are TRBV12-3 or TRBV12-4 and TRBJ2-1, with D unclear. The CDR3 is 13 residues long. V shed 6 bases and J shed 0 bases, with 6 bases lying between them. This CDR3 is CASRLLSYNEQFF. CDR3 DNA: TGTGCCAGCAGGCTACTCTCCTACAATGAGCAGTTCTTC.

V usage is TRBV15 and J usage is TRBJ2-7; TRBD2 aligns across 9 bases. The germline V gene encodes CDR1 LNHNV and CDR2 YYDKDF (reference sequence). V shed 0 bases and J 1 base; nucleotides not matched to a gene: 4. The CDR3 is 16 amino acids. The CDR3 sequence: CATSREPSGASYEQYF. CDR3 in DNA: TGTGCCACCAGCAGAGAACCTAGCGGGGCGTCCTACGAGCAGTACTTC.

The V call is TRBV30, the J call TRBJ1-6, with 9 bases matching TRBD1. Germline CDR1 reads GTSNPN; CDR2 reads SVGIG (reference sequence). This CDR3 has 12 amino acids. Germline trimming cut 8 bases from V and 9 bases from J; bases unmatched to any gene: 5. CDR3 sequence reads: CAAGQGISPLHF. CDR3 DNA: TGTGCCGCCGGACAGGGGATTTCACCCCTCCACTTT.

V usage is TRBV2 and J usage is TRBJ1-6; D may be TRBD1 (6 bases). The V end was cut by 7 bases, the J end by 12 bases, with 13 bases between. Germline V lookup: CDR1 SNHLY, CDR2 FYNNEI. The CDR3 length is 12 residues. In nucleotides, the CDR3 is TGTGCCAGCATCCAAGGGGGTCGACCCCTCCACTTT. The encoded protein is CASIQGGRPLHF. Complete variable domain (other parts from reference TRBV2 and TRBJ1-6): EPEVTQTPSHQVTQMGQEVILRCVPISNHLYFYWYRQILGQKVEFLVSFYNNEISEKSEIFDDQFSVERPDGSNFTLKIRSTKLEDSAMYFCASIQGGRPLHFGNGTRLTVT.

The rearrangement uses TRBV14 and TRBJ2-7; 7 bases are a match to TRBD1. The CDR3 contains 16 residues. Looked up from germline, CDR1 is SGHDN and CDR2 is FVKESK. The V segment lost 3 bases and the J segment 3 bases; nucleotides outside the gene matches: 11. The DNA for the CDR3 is TGTGCCAGCAGCCATCTCTGGGACAGAAAGTACTACGAGCAGTACTTC. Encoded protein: CASSHLWDRKYYEQYF.